This T cell receptor beta chain was observed in a study of blood T cell repertoires in COVID-19. Whole-study context: The United States, Italy and Spain provided the acute and convalescent COVID-19 samples. T cells, B-cell-depleted T cells, or PBMCs provided the cDNA or gDNA that served as material.

Worth noting for this clone: Different DNA sequences within this sample yield the same CDR3.

Study processing details: Amplification with reference gene primers provided the estimates of nucleated cell counts. Produced via immunoSEQ multiplex PCR; TCRdb's table is partial and in-frame only. V, J and clone size derive from that table, while D and trimming were established from the DNA sequence. Of approximately 97,000 clones listed, approximately 86% were seen once; the top ten hold around an eighth. CDR3 length: 11 residues. Trimming pared 5 bases from V and 4 bases from J, leaving 6 bases between. Germline V gives CDR1 SNHLY, CDR2 FYNNEI. This clonotype originated in a human donor in a cohort sampled during active COVID-19. Sequenced material: peripheral blood. V usage is TRBV2 and J usage is TRBJ2-7, with D uncertain. The CDR3 sequence: CASSPSYEQYF. CDR3 coding DNA: TGTGCCAGCAGTCCTTCTTACGAGCAGTACTTC. Full variable domain (remainder filled in from reference TRBV2 and TRBJ2-7): EPEVTQTPSHQVTQMGQEVILRCVPISNHLYFYWYRQILGQKVEFLVSFYNNEISEKSEIFDDQFSVERPDGSNFTLKIRSTKLEDSAMYFCASSPSYEQYFGPGTRLTVT.